The 27 T cell receptor beta chains in this list originate from one sample, sequenced in a study of CXCR3-negative and CXCR3-positive naive CD8 T cells. Regarding the study as a whole: Naive cells with CXCR3 showed TRB CDR3s that were more hydrophobic than those in CXCR3-negative naive cells.

Each TRB cDNA library was prepared by 5' RACE (with UMI labels). After re-calling the 5' RACE reads, TCRdb lists one entry per CDR3 protein, DNA absent. This sample's clone table lists more than 80,000 distinct CDR3 sequences. No antigen is known for these receptors. The sequenced material came from naive CXCR3+ CD8+ T cells from blood. Subset indicated: CD45RO-CCR7+CD27+CD95- naive CD8+ T cells expressing CXCR3 (TNR3+). The source is a human donor in good health. Some clones in this sample may be carry-over from other donors' samples.

The gene calls are TRBV10-3 and TRBJ2-4. This CDR3 contains 16 residues. Germline loops: CDR1 ENHRY, CDR2 SYGVKD. The CDR3 spells CAISESDGSDKNIQYF.

The chain employs TRBV7-8 and TRBJ2-7; lacking DNA, the TRBD2 call made by TCRdb goes unchecked. The CDR3 runs to 16 residues. The germline CDR1 and CDR2 sequences are SGHVS and FQNEAQ. The CDR3 loop reads CASSLTSGEVSYEQYF.

V is TRBV7-8 and J is TRBJ2-7; TCRdb's D gene call, TRBD1, goes unchecked for lack of DNA. The CDR3 has 14 amino acids. CDR1 and CDR2 from the germline V gene are SGHVS and FQNEAQ. The CDR3 sequence: CASSLGQGPREQYF. Using reference TRBV7-8 and TRBJ2-7 for the parts outside the CDR3, the full variable domain is GAGVSQSPRYKVAKRGQDVALRCDPISGHVSLFWYQQALGQGPEFLTYFQNEAQLDKSGLPSDRFFAERPEGSVSTLKIQRTQQEDSAVYLCASSLGQGPREQYFGPGTRLTVT.

The chain joins TRBV3-1 to TRBJ1-2. Looked up from germline, CDR1 is LGHDT and CDR2 is YNNKEL (reference sequence). The CDR3 is 16 residues long. The CDR3 sequence is CASSQAEEVFNYGYTF.

The chain couples TRBV27 to TRBJ1-1; TCRdb's assignment of TRBD1 cannot be checked, as there is no DNA. CDR1 and CDR2 (germline): MNHEY, SMNVEV (reference sequence). This CDR3 is built from 14 residues. CDR3 sequence reads: CASSSGGAGTEAFF.

This rearrangement joins TRBV28 to TRBJ2-1; the D gene TCRdb calls, TRBD2, cannot be checked with no DNA. CDR3 size: 17 residues. Germline CDR1 MDHEN, CDR2 SYDVKM. CDR3 amino acids: CASSPRPGLEGYNEQFF.

This chain connects TRBV10-3 to TRBJ2-1; TCRdb names TRBD2, which stays unverified in the absence of DNA. The CDR3 is made up of 12 amino acids. Germline V lookup: CDR1 ENHRY, CDR2 SYGVKD. CDR3 amino acids: CATGLAGSEQFF.

The chain couples TRBV19 to TRBJ1-6; the D call of TRBD1 rests on TCRdb alone, since no DNA is present to check it. CDR1 LNHDA and CDR2 SQIVND come from the germline V gene (reference sequence). This CDR3 is 11 amino acids long. The CDR3 loop reads CASGTRSPLHF. Full variable domain (rest looked up from reference TRBV19 and TRBJ1-6): DGGITQSPKYLFRKEGQNVTLSCEQNLNHDAMYWYRQDPGQGLRLIYYSQIVNDFQKGDIAEGYSVSREKKESFPLTVTSAQKNPTAFYLCASGTRSPLHFGNGTRLTVT.

The genes are TRBV6-1 and TRBJ2-5; TCRdb selects TRBD1, and the lack of DNA leaves this call unchecked. The V gene's germline CDR1 is MNHNS and CDR2 SASEGT. There are 13 residues in the CDR3. CDR3 loop: CASSVPGGETQYF.

This chain joins TRBV19 and TRBJ2-7. The CDR3 sequence is 13 residues long. Germline lookup yields CDR1 LNHDA and CDR2 SQIVND (reference sequence). CDR3 sequence: CASSDSWSYEQYF.

This chain links TRBV4-1 with TRBJ1-1; checking the TCRdb D call of TRBD1 is not possible without DNA. The length of the CDR3 is 15 residues. Germline V CDR1 and CDR2: MGHRA, YSYEKL. The chain's CDR3 is CASSQRTGENTEAFF.

The chain employs TRBV20-1 and TRBJ2-7; absent DNA, TCRdb's TRBD2 call cannot be checked. The CDR3 totals 14 residues. The germline gives CDR1 DFQATT, CDR2 SNEGSKA (reference sequence). The CDR3 protein is CSARPLAGRYEQYF.

The J gene is TRBJ2-2, the V gene TRBV30; TCRdb proposes TRBD2, but this gene call is untestable without DNA. The CDR3 sequence is 16 residues long. Germline assignment: CDR1 GTSNPN and CDR2 SVGIG (reference sequence). The chain's CDR3 is CAWIRTSGSYTGELFF.

CDR3 region: CASRSGYSNQPQHF. This chain uses TRBV12-3 or TRBV12-4 with TRBJ1-5. This CDR3 region has 14 residues.

The chain recombines TRBV4-2 with TRBJ2-7. The germline CDR1 and CDR2 sequences are LGHNA and YNFKEQ. The CDR3 extends over 15 amino acids. CDR3 sequence reads: CASSQEDRPTYEQYF.

CDR3 sequence reads: CSVDSGQGGQPQHF. The chain links TRBV29-1 to TRBJ1-5; the D call from TCRdb, TRBD1, cannot be confirmed without DNA. Per germline, CDR1 SQVTM and CDR2 ANQGSEA. CDR3 length equals 14 residues. Together with reference TRBV29-1 and TRBJ1-5, the CDR3 gives the full variable domain: SAVISQKPSRDICQRGTSLTIQCQVDSQVTMMFWYRQQPGQSLTLIATANQGSEATYESGFVIDKFPISRPNLTFSTLTVSNMSPEDSSIYLCSVDSGQGGQPQHFGDGTRLSIL.

The chain employs TRBV4-1 and TRBJ2-1; TCRdb lists TRBD2, though no DNA is available to test this call. The length of the CDR3 is 15 residues. The germline gives CDR1 MGHRA, CDR2 YSYEKL. CDR3 loop: CASSQGDKRGNEQFF.

This chain links TRBV27 with TRBJ2-1; TCRdb picks TRBD1, but there is no DNA to check that call. This CDR3 is 13 amino acids long. The germline V gene encodes CDR1 MNHEY and CDR2 SMNVEV (reference sequence). CDR3 sequence: CASSQGHFNEQFF.

The V and J genes are TRBV27 and TRBJ2-3; TCRdb reports TRBD1, a call that lacks DNA to check it against. The CDR3 is 14 residues long. Germline-derived CDR1 and CDR2 are MNHEY and SMNVEV (reference sequence). This CDR3 is CASSLIRGADTQYF.

The genes are TRBV21-1 and TRBJ1-1. TRBV21-1 is given as a pseudogene. CDR3 size: 13 residues. The CDR3 here is CASSTASNTEAFF.

The chain couples TRBV19 to TRBJ2-2; TCRdb's D gene call, TRBD1, goes unchecked for lack of DNA. The CDR3 loop spans 15 amino acids. From germline, CDR1 is LNHDA and CDR2 SQIVND (reference sequence). The CDR3: CASRPDEGGPGELFF.

The chain carries TRBV6-6 and TRBJ1-1; TCRdb's D call, TRBD1, is unchecked because there is no DNA. The CDR3 consists of 15 residues. Germline V gene sequence: CDR1 MNHNY, CDR2 SVGAGI (reference sequence). CDR3 amino acids: CASSYSGGTNTEAFF.

The chain carries TRBV29-1 and TRBJ1-1; TCRdb indicates TRBD1, and absent DNA this call remains unverified. The CDR3 consists of 12 residues. The germline V gene encodes CDR1 SQVTM and CDR2 ANQGSEA. The CDR3 sequence: CSVEEGVPEAFF.

The genes are TRBV12-3 or TRBV12-4 and TRBJ1-5; TCRdb gives TRBD1 as the D gene, but with no DNA this cannot be confirmed. The CDR3 has 14 amino acids. CDR3 protein: CASRQGGGNQPQHF.

This CDR3 is CASSQVPPRTSDQPQHF. The rearrangement joins TRBV4-1 to TRBJ1-5; the TCRdb call, TRBD1, lacks DNA for checking. Germline assignment: CDR1 MGHRA and CDR2 YSYEKL. CDR3 length: 17 residues.

This rearrangement joins TRBV5-5 to TRBJ2-3; TCRdb calls TRBD2, which cannot be checked without DNA. Per germline, CDR1 SGHKS and CDR2 YYEKEE (reference sequence). The CDR3 covers 13 residues. CDR3 sequence reads: CATSGGYTDTQYF.

The genes are TRBV2 and TRBJ2-1; TCRdb's assignment of TRBD2 cannot be checked, as there is no DNA. Germline loops: CDR1 SNHLY, CDR2 FYNNEI. The CDR3 spans 17 residues. CDR3 region: CASSKPSGGVSYNEQFF.